Listed below are T cell receptor beta chains from one sample, sequenced in a study of identical twins. TCRdb passed the 5' RACE reads through MiXCR, listing each CDR3 protein once. This table has 700,000 or so distinct CDR3 sequences, 8.6% appearing once. These data also formed part of another study, on yellow fever vaccine responses in identical twins.

Sequencing was performed on PBMCs. These TCRs come from a young woman in good health. Both conserved end residues are part of each CDR3. Each record gives: J gene, D gene, clone size, V gene, CDR3 DNA, CDR3 protein. The D gene is left open where the match is weak. Expanded clones get a size class; other rows say once, few or many, or leave the size out.

TRBJ1-1	-	-	TRBV29-1	TGCAGCGTTGGCCATCGGACGAACACTGAAGCTTTCTTT	CSVGHRTNTEAFF
TRBJ2-3	TRBD2	-	TRBV20-1	TGCAGTGCTAGAGATGAGCGGGGTAGCACAGATACGCAGTATTTT	CSARDERGSTDTQYF
TRBJ2-1	TRBD2	few	TRBV7-9	TGTGCCAGCAGCCCCGGGCGGGGGGCACCCTACAATGAGCAGTTCTTC	CASSPGRGAPYNEQFF
TRBJ1-1	-	few	TRBV6-2/TRBV6-3	TGTGCCAGCAGTGAGACAGGTGGACTGACTGAAGCTTTCTTT	CASSETGGLTEAFF
TRBJ2-1	TRBD2	many	TRBV6-5	TGTGCCAGCAGTTACTCGATTTCTAGCGGGAGTGTTAATGAGCAGTTCTTC	CASSYSISSGSVNEQFF
TRBJ1-5	TRBD1	few	TRBV28	TGTGCCAGCAGTTTCTACAGGGGAGGCAATCAGCCCCAGCATTTT	CASSFYRGGNQPQHF
TRBJ2-5	-	few	TRBV5-4	TGTGCCAGCAGCTTGGCCGTGGGGGGGCCCCTTCAAGAGACCCAGTACTTC	CASSLAVGGPLQETQYF
TRBJ2-2	-	-	TRBV4-2	TGTGCCAGCAGCCAAGAACCAGGAGGCACCGGGGAGCTGTTTTTT	CASSQEPGGTGELFF
TRBJ2-2	TRBD2	-	TRBV6-1	TGTGCCAGCAGGGGAGCGGGGGCCTCCGGGGAGCTGTTTTTT	CASRGAGASGELFF
TRBJ2-1	TRBD2	few	TRBV9	TGTGCCAGCAGCGTAGACGCGGGAGGGGATGAGCAGTTCTTC	CASSVDAGGDEQFF
TRBJ1-6	-	-	TRBV9	TGTGCCAGCAGCGGCTCATGGGGGAGCTCCTATAATTCACCCCTCCACTTT	CASSGSWGSSYNSPLHF
TRBJ2-1	-	many	TRBV5-1	TGCGCCAGCAGCTTGGTGGGGGACGATGAGCAGTTCTTC	CASSLVGDDEQFF
TRBJ2-7	-	few	TRBV29-1	TGCAGCAGCAAAAGCGGGTCCTACGAGCAGTACTTC	CSSKSGSYEQYF
TRBJ2-7	-	few	TRBV5-1	TGCGCCAGCAGCTTGGAGCCAGATTCCTACGAGCAGTACTTC	CASSLEPDSYEQYF
TRBJ2-1	TRBD1	many	TRBV6-5	TGTGCCAGCAGTTACGACAGGGTTCACAATGAGCAGTTCTTC	CASSYDRVHNEQFF
TRBJ2-2	-	-	TRBV12-3/TRBV12-4	TGTGCCAGCAGTACCAGGGGGGCGGAGGAGCTGTTTTTT	CASSTRGAEELFF
TRBJ2-5	TRBD2	-	TRBV7-8	TGTGCCAGCAGCTTAATGAGGGGACTAGCGGGGGCCATCCAAGAGACCCAGTACTTC	CASSLMRGLAGAIQETQYF
TRBJ2-7	-	few	TRBV24-1	TGTGCCACCAGTGATGCTCGCGGGAAATACGAGCAGTACTTC	CATSDARGKYEQYF
TRBJ2-1	TRBD1	few	TRBV6-2/TRBV6-3	TGTGCCAGCAGTCGGACAGGGGGGGACTACAATGAGCAGTTCTTC	CASSRTGGDYNEQFF
TRBJ1-2	-	few	TRBV6-6	TGTGCCAGCAGAACTACGGGTGGCTACACCTTC	CASRTTGGYTF
TRBJ2-7	-	few	TRBV28	TGTGCCAGCAGTTTAGAGGGAAGGCAGCAGTACTTC	CASSLEGRQQYF
TRBJ1-2	-	-	TRBV7-2	TGTGCCAGCAGCTTAGGGTCAGGGCTTTATGGCTACACCTTC	CASSLGSGLYGYTF
TRBJ2-3	TRBD2	few	TRBV5-6	TGTGCCAGCAGCAAACGGGGACTAGCGGGTTACACAGATACGCAGTATTTT	CASSKRGLAGYTDTQYF
TRBJ1-1	-	few	TRBV6-1	TGTGCCAGCAGTGGGAATGGTGGGGGAGGCACTGAAGCTTTCTTT	CASSGNGGGGTEAFF
TRBJ1-6	-	-	TRBV5-5	TGTGCCAGCAGCCTAGAAGACCGCCTAAGCTCCTATAATTCACCCCTCCACTTT	CASSLEDRLSSYNSPLHF
TRBJ2-3	TRBD2	few	TRBV29-1	TGCAGCGTTAGAGCGGGAGGAGATACGCAGTATTTT	CSVRAGGDTQYF
TRBJ2-3	TRBD2	-	TRBV20-1	TGCAGTGCTACAGTTCCTAGCGGGGGGAGCTTTAGCACAGATACGCAGTATTTT	CSATVPSGGSFSTDTQYF
TRBJ2-7	-	-	TRBV27	TGTGCCAGCAGTTTAGTGTCCCCGACCTACGAGCAGTACTTC	CASSLVSPTYEQYF
TRBJ2-1	-	many	TRBV27	TGTGCCAGCAGTACAGACCCGGGACGGATTCCCTACAATGAGCAGTTCTTC	CASSTDPGRIPYNEQFF
TRBJ2-7	TRBD1	many	TRBV10-3	TGTGCCATCAGTCCGGGGACAGGGATGGCCGAGCAGTACTTC	CAISPGTGMAEQYF
TRBJ1-6	-	-	TRBV5-6	TGTGCCAGCAGCTTACAGGGTCGCTCACCCCTCCACTTT	CASSLQGRSPLHF
TRBJ1-1	-	-	TRBV27	TGTGCCAGCAGTCCACTTCAAGGGGGTAAAGCTTTCTTT	CASSPLQGGKAFF
TRBJ2-2	-	many	TRBV7-2	TGTGCCAGCAGCTTAGTTTGGGGCACCGGGGAGCTGTTTTTT	CASSLVWGTGELFF
TRBJ2-1	TRBD1	-	TRBV20-1	TGCAGTGCAGAAGGGGGCCAGTCTTACAATGAGCAGTTCTTC	CSAEGGQSYNEQFF
TRBJ2-3	-	many	TRBV7-9	TGTGCCAGCAGCTGGGACCAACACACAGATACGCAGTATTTT	CASSWDQHTDTQYF
TRBJ2-7	-	-	TRBV12-3/TRBV12-4	TGTGCCAGCAGTTTTTCTATCGATGGTCTCTACGAGCAGTACTTC	CASSFSIDGLYEQYF
TRBJ2-1	TRBD2	-	TRBV6-2/TRBV6-3	TGTGCCAGCACCGAGGACTGGGAGGGTGAGCAGTTCTTC	CASTEDWEGEQFF
TRBJ2-3	TRBD1	few	TRBV5-4	TGTGCCAGCAGCTTGGAAGACAGGGGAACAGATACGCAGTATTTT	CASSLEDRGTDTQYF
TRBJ2-7	-	-	TRBV21-1	TGTGCCAGCATCACGTACGAGCAGTACTTC	CASITYEQYF
TRBJ2-1	-	-	TRBV6-5	TGTGCCAGCAGTTACTCAAGGAGCTCCTACAATGAGCAGTTCTTC	CASSYSRSSYNEQFF
TRBJ1-2	TRBD1	many	TRBV5-1	TGCGCCAGCAGCCTGGGAGGACAGGCCTCGTTGGGCTACACCTTC	CASSLGGQASLGYTF
TRBJ1-3	-	-	TRBV3-1	TGTGCCAGCAGCCAGGGGGAAACGGGAGGAAACACCATATATTTT	CASSQGETGGNTIYF
TRBJ1-2	-	-	TRBV4-2	TGTGCCAGCAGCCCCCGGGTAACAGATCGAACTGGCTACACCTTC	CASSPRVTDRTGYTF
TRBJ2-2	-	many	TRBV5-1	TGCGCCAGCAGCTTGTACGGGGACACCGGGGAGCTGTTTTTT	CASSLYGDTGELFF